This T cell receptor (beta chain) is drawn from a study of identical twins (TCRdb year 2016). With respect to the entire study: The study deep-sequenced TCR alpha and beta repertoires from monozygotic twins, unrelated adults of various ages and cord blood to test whether fetal clonotypes persist. To rule out contamination, the twin experiments were replicated at different times with different library preparation protocols.

The library came from 5' RACE. Sequencing used an Illumina HiSeq 2000. Template switching added a universal primer binding site, and the final cDNA carried a unique molecular identifier that allowed TCR cDNA molecules to be counted accurately. Specific primers in the conserved constant-segment region were used to synthesize first-strand cDNA for TCR alpha and beta chains. To control for contamination, every cDNA library carried two barcodes: a SMART-Mk sample barcode plus Illumina barcodes. Two successive PCR steps introduced TruSeq adapter sequences along with Illumina sample barcodes. TCR alpha and beta cDNA libraries were sequenced on the Illumina HiSeq platform with custom primers. The paper's data handling went like this. Raw reads were processed with MiGEC to extract unique molecular identifiers, and MiXCR was used to determine CDR3 positions. For each individual, recombination models were inferred using an EM algorithm with the repgenHMM and IGoR tools. Shared clonotypes were analyzed with the tcR package in R, and sharing was normalized by the product of cloneset sizes. To study raw recombination without the effects of thymic and clonal selection, out-of-frame nonproductive sequences were analyzed. TCRdb trimmed public reads at Q25 via fastp, called clones via MiXCR and kept in-frame beta chains. Here each entry gathers all rows of one CDR3 protein and keeps the most common genes and DNA. V and J calls and clone size were set by TCRdb, not the authors. The sample data list about 430,000 distinct CDR3 sequences, and roughly 18% of these were observed just once. The ten top clones hold about 12% of the sample.

Details on this clonotype: What antigen it recognizes has not been identified. Base qualities are not at hand, and no much larger clone is one base apart.

What the authors observed across the whole study: In monozygotic twins, recombination models systematically underestimated out-of-frame TCR alpha sharing, but the models matched the sharing seen between unrelated individuals. Invariant T cells such as MAIT and iNKT could partly confound zero-insertion analyses, although diverse VJ usage argued against such confounding for most clonotypes. Because the same donors could not be followed over many years, conclusions were based on cross-sectional statistical analysis. Abundant cord blood beta clonotypes had fewer insertions, young adult naive repertoires showed a similar but weaker trend, and memory repertoires showed no such trend. Excess twin sharing in beta out-of-frame sequences was weaker because fewer shared sequences lowered the signal-to-noise ratio. Out-of-frame TCR alpha sequences shared between twins showed an excess of low generation-probability sequences compared with coincidental sharing between unrelated individuals.

Every donor in the study was a healthy Caucasian. The study also sequenced three unrelated non-twin adults: a male aged 18 to 29, a male aged 50 to 59 and a female aged 50 to 59. Miltenyi CD45RO+ enrichment and human naive T-cell isolation kits were used to isolate memory (CD45RO+) and naive T cells from PBMC. Trimming at the junction amounts to 8 bases on V and 3 bases on J, and the germline ends lie 11 bases apart. The germline V gene (reference sequence) provides CDR1 DFQATT and CDR2 SNEGSKA. There are 12 amino acids in the CDR3, from cysteine to phenylalanine inclusive. Here the CDR3 DNA is all that survives: 36 bases in frame from base 1.

The chain employs TRBV20-1 and TRBJ2-1; the D gene is possibly TRBD2, with 5 bases matching. The TCR sequence derives from a man in his forties or fifties in good health. The sample taken for sequencing was naive T cells sorted from blood. The cell subset or site label of this sample denotes: cells isolated with a human naive T-cell isolation kit. The CDR3 loop reads CSHSEGYNEQFF. At the DNA level, the sequence is TGCAGTCACTCCGAGGGCTACAATGAGCAGTTCTTC.